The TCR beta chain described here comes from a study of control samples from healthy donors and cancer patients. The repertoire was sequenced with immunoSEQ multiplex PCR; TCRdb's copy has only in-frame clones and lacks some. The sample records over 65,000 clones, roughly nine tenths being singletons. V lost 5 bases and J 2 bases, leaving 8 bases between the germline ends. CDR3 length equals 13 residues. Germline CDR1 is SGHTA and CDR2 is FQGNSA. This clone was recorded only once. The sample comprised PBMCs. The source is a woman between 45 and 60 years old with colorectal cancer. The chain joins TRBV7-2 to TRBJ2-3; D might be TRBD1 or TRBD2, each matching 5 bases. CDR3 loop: CASSGGYTDTQYF. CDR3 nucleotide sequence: TGTGCCAGCAGCGGGGGTTACACAGATACGCAGTATTTT.